This T cell receptor beta chain was identified in a study of blood T cell repertoires in COVID-19. The CDR3 is 13 residues long. Trimming shortened V by 2 bases and J by 1 base, and 5 bases separated the two germline ends. CDR1 and CDR2 (germline): SGHDN, FVKESK. Using immunoSEQ multiplex PCR, the repertoire was profiled, and TCRdb retains in-frame clones only, with some absent. The repertoire holds tens of thousands of clones, about four fifths seen once, with around 24% in the top ten. Sequenced sample: peripheral blood. This sequence originates from a human donor with acute or convalescent COVID-19. The donor label of this sample is uncertain. The chain links TRBV14 to TRBJ1-1, with D possibly matching TRBD1 (5 bases). In nucleotides, the CDR3 is TGTGCCAGCAGCCAACAGGGGAACACTGAAGCTTTCTTT. Its translation is CASSQQGNTEAFF.